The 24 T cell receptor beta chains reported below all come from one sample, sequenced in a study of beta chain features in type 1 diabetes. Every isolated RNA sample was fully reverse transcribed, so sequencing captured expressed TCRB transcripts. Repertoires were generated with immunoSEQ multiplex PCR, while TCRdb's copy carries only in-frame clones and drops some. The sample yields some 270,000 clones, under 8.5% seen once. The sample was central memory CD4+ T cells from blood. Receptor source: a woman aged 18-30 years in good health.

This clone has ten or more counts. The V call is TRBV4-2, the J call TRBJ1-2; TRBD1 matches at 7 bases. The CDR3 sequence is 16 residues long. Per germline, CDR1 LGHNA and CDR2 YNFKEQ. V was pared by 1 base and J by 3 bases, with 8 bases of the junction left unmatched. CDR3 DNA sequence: TGTGCCAGCAGCCAAGGGTCCTCCCAGGGGGACTATGGCTACACCTTC. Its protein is CASSQGSSQGDYGYTF.

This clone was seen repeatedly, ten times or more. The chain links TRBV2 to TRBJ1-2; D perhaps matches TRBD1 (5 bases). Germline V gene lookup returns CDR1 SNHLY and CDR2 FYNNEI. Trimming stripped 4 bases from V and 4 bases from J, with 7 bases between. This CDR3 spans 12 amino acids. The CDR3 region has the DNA TGTGCCAGCAGTGGACAGACCTATGGCTACACCTTC. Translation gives CASSGQTYGYTF.

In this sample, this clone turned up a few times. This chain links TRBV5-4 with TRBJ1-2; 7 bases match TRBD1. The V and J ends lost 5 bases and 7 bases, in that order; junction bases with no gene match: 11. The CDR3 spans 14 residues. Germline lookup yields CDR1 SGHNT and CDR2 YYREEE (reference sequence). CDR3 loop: CASSPPGGRVGYTF. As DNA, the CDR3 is TGTGCCAGCAGTCCGCCAGGGGGTCGGGTTGGCTACACCTTC.

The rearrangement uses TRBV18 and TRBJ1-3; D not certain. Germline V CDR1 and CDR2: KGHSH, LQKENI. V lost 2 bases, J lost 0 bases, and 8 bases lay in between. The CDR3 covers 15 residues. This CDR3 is CASSPSQVSGNTIYF. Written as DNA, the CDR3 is TGTGCCAGCTCACCATCGCAGGTCTCTGGAAACACCATATATTTT.

In DNA, the CDR3 is TGTGCCAGCAGCGTCAGAGGGGATAATTCACCCCTCCACTTT. This gives the protein CASSVRGDNSPLHF. The V gene is TRBV9, the J gene TRBJ1-6, with a weak D call TRBD1 (5 bases). The CDR3 sequence is 14 residues long. V gave up 2 bases and J gave up 5 bases, with 8 bases separating them. Germline CDR1 reads SGDLS; CDR2 reads YYNGEE.

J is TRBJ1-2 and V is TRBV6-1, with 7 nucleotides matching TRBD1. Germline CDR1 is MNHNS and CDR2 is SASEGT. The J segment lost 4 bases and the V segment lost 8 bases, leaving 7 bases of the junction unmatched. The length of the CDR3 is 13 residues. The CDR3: CASSQGGAYGYTF. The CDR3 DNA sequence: TGTGCCAGCTCCCAGGGGGGAGCCTATGGCTACACCTTC.

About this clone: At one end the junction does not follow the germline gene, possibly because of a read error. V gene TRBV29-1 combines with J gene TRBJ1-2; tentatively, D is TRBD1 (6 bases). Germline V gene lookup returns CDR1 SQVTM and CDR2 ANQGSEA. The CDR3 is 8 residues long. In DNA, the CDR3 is TGCAGCGTTGGACAGGCCCAGTTC. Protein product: CSVGQAQF.

CDR3 nucleotides: TGTGCCAGCAGCTTTGGGACCTCTGGGGCCAACGTCCTGACTTTC. Its protein product is CASSFGTSGANVLTF. This chain connects TRBV5-4 to TRBJ2-6, with D perhaps given as TRBD1 or TRBD2 (5 bases each). The CDR3 runs 15 residues. The germline CDR1 and CDR2 sequences are SGHNT and YYREEE (reference sequence). The ends were cut back, 2 bases at V and 0 bases at J, with 6 bases in the middle. The complete variable domain, with remaining parts taken from reference TRBV5-4 and TRBJ2-6, reads ETGVTQSPTHLIKTRGQQVTLRCSSQSGHNTVSWYQQALGQGPQFIFQYYREEENGRGNFPPRFSGLQFPNYSSELNVNALELDDSALYLCASSFGTSGANVLTFGAGSRLTVL.

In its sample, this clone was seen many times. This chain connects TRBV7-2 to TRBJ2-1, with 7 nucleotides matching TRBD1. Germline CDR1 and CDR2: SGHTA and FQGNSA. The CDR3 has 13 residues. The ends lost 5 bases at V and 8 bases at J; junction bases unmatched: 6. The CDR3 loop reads CASSTPDRDEQFF. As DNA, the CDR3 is TGTGCCAGCAGCACACCCGACAGGGATGAGCAGTTCTTC. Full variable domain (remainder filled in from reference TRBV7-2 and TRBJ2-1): GAGVSQSPSNKVTEKGKDVELRCDPISGHTALYWYRQSLGQGLEFLIYFQGNSAPDKSGLPSDRFSAERTGGSVSTLTIQRTQQEDSAVYLCASSTPDRDEQFFGPGTRLTVL.

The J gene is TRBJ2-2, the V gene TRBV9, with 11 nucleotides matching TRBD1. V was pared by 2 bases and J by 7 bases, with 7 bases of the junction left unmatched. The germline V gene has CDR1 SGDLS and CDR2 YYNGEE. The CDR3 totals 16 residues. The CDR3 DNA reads TGTGCCAGCAGCGTTTTGGACAGGGGGCTTAACGGGGAGCTGTTTTTT. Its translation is CASSVLDRGLNGELFF.

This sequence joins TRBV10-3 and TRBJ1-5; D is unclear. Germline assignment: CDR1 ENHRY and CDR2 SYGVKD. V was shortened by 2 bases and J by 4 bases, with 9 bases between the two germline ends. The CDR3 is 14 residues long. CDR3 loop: CAISEDLGNQPQHF. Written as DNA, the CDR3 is TGTGCCATCAGTGAGGATCTGGGGAATCAGCCCCAGCATTTT.

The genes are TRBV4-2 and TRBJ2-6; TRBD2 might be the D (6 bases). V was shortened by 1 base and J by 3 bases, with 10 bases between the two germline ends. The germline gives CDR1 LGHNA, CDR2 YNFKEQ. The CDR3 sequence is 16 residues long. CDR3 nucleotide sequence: TGTGCCAGCAGCCAAGCCGGGGGAGATGGGGCCAACGTCCTGACTTTC. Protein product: CASSQAGGDGANVLTF.

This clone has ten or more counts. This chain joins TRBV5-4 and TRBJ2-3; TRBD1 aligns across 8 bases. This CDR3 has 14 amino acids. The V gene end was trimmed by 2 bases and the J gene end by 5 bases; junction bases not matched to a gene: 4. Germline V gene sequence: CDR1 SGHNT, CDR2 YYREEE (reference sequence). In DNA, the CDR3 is TGTGCCAGCAGCTTAGGACAGGGAGAAGATACGCAGTATTTT. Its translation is CASSLGQGEDTQYF.

The CDR3 coding sequence is TGCAGCGTTGAAGCCCCCCAGAGCCCTTACGAGCAGTACTTC. It codes for CSVEAPQSPYEQYF. The V and J genes are TRBV29-1 and TRBJ2-7; D is unclear. The CDR3 totals 14 residues. CDR1 and CDR2 from the germline V gene are SQVTM and ANQGSEA. Trimming cost V 1 base and J 4 bases, with 14 bases left between them.

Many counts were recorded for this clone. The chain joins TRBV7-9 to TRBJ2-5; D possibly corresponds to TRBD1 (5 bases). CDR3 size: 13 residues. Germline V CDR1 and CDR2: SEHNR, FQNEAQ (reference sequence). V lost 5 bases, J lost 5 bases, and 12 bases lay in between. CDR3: CASSGPGKETQYF. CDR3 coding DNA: TGTGCCAGCAGCGGGCCAGGGAAGGAGACCCAGTACTTC.

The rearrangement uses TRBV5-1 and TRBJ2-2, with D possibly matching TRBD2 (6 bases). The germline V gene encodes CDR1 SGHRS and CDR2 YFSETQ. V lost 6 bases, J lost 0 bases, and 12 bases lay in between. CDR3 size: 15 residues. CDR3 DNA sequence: TGCGCCAGCACCCGCGGGACGGCGAACACCGGGGAGCTGTTTTTT. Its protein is CASTRGTANTGELFF. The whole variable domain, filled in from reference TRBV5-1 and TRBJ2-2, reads KAGVTQTPRYLIKTRGQQVTLSCSPISGHRSVSWYQQTPGQGLQFLFEYFSETQRNKGNFPGRFSGRQFSNSRSEMNVSTLELGDSALYLCASTRGTANTGELFFGEGSRLTVL.

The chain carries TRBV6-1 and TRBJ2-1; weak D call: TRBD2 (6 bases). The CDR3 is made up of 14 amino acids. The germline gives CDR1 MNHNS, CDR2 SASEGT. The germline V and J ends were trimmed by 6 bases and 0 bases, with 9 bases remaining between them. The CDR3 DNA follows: TGTGCCAGCAGGGGACTTAGCTCCTACAATGAGCAGTTCTTC. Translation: CASRGLSSYNEQFF.

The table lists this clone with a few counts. In DNA form, the CDR3 reads TGTGCCAGCAGCTTGACGACAGGGGGCCTGAACTATGGCTACACCTTC. Amino acid sequence: CASSLTTGGLNYGYTF. The chain links TRBV5-6 to TRBJ1-2; 10 bases are shared with TRBD1. Trimming cost V 1 base and J 2 bases; bases outside gene matches: 5. The CDR3 covers 16 residues. Germline V gene lookup returns CDR1 SGHDT and CDR2 YYEEEE. Based on the CDR3 plus reference TRBV5-6 and TRBJ1-2, the full variable domain is DAGVTQSPTHLIKTRGQQVTLRCSPKSGHDTVSWYQQALGQGPQFIFQYYEEEERQRGNFPDRFSGHQFPNYSSELNVNALLLGDSALYLCASSLTTGGLNYGYTFGSGTRLTVV.

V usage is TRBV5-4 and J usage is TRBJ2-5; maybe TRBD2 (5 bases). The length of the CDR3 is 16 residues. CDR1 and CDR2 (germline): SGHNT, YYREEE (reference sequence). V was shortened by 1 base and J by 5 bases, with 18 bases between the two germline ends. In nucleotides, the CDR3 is TGTGCCAGCAGCTTGCTCGGAACAGAACGAGGGGAGACCCAGTACTTC. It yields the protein CASSLLGTERGETQYF.

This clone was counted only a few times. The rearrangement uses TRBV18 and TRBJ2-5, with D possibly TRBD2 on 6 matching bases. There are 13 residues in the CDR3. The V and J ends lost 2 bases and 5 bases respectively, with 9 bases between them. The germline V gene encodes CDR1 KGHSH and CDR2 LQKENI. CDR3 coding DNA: TGTGCCAGCTCACCAGGAGGGATGGAGACCCAGTACTTC. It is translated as CASSPGGMETQYF.

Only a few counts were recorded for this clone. DNA for the CDR3: TGCGCCAGCAGCCAAGATAGGGGGTCCTGGGGTGAAAAACTGTTTTTT. This gives the protein CASSQDRGSWGEKLFF. V and J are TRBV4-3 and TRBJ1-4; a weak D match, TRBD1 (6 bases). This CDR3 has 16 amino acids. V shed 0 bases and J shed 7 bases, with 15 bases lying between them. Germline V gene lookup returns CDR1 LGHNA and CDR2 YSLEER.

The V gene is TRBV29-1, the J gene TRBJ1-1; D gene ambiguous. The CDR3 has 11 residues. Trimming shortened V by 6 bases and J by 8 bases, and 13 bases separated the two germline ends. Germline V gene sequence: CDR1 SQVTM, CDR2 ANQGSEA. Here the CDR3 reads CSVLPTQEAFF. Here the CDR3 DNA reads TGCAGCGTCCTCCCAACTCAGGAAGCTTTCTTT.

The CDR3 bases are TGTGCCAGCAGTTTATCCCGGGACAGCGGTCAGCCCCAGCATTTT. This gives the protein CASSLSRDSGQPQHF. This sequence joins TRBV27 and TRBJ1-5, with 7 nucleotides matching TRBD1. CDR3 length equals 15 residues. Germline lookup yields CDR1 MNHEY and CDR2 SMNVEV (reference sequence). The V gene end was trimmed by 0 bases and the J gene end by 6 bases; junction bases not matched to a gene: 5.

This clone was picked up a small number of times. The CDR3 coding sequence is TGTGCCAGCTGCCGCGACAGGGGAGGGGAAAAACTGTTTTTT. Protein product: CASCRDRGGEKLFF. This rearrangement joins TRBV6-6 to TRBJ1-4; 8 positions agree with TRBD1. The CDR3 is 14 amino acids. The V gene end was trimmed by 8 bases and the J gene end by 8 bases; junction bases not matched to a gene: 10. The V gene's germline CDR1 is MNHNY and CDR2 SVGAGI (reference sequence).